The rows below give T cell receptor beta chains drawn from one sample of a study of blood T cell repertoires in COVID-19. Sequencing was performed with immunoSEQ multiplex PCR; in TCRdb, only in-frame clones are kept and a portion is missing. In the table there are just over 150,000 clones, around 87% of which are singletons. The sample was PBMCs or T cells enriched from blood (not recorded which). Source of these receptors: a woman in her fifties or sixties who had recovered from COVID-19. Each CDR3 is given without its conserved first and last residue. Fields, in order: J gene, V gene, CDR3 protein.

j_gene: TRBJ2-3; v_gene: TRBV7-2; CDR3aa: ASRDRVTDTQY
j_gene: TRBJ2-3; v_gene: TRBV2; CDR3aa: AGSSGSTDTQY
j_gene: TRBJ1-6; v_gene: TRBV9; CDR3aa: ASSVGEGNNSPLH
j_gene: TRBJ2-4; v_gene: TRBV11-3; CDR3aa: ASSLGGVLAKNIQY
j_gene: TRBJ1-1; v_gene: TRBV3-1/TRBV3-2; CDR3aa: ASSQVDTRSEAF
j_gene: TRBJ2-1; v_gene: TRBV7-6; CDR3aa: ASSLVRGREQF
j_gene: TRBJ2-1; v_gene: TRBV7-9; CDR3aa: ASSLGGGTADPYNEQF
j_gene: TRBJ2-5; v_gene: TRBV3-1/TRBV3-2; CDR3aa: ASSPSTSGGAETQY
j_gene: TRBJ1-2; v_gene: TRBV7-9; CDR3aa: ASSKEAGPQGSYT
j_gene: TRBJ1-2; v_gene: TRBV27; CDR3aa: ASSLLQGAEGYT
j_gene: TRBJ1-1; v_gene: TRBV11-3; CDR3aa: ASSLDPAGIVAF
j_gene: TRBJ2-1; v_gene: TRBV2; CDR3aa: ASRQGTSPYEQF
j_gene: TRBJ2-1; v_gene: TRBV9; CDR3aa: ASSVKLAGNMF
j_gene: TRBJ2-1; v_gene: TRBV7-8; CDR3aa: ASSSPGTASGGFSYNEQF
j_gene: TRBJ1-6; v_gene: TRBV28; CDR3aa: ASSLPGRRGSPLH
j_gene: TRBJ2-7; v_gene: TRBV11-3; CDR3aa: ASNPGSASYEQY
j_gene: TRBJ1-1; v_gene: TRBV5-5; CDR3aa: ASSLAPYTEAF
j_gene: TRBJ2-1; v_gene: TRBV4-3; CDR3aa: ASSQLAEVNNEQF
j_gene: TRBJ2-3; v_gene: TRBV6-5; CDR3aa: ASSLQGVTDTQY
j_gene: TRBJ2-5; v_gene: TRBV2; CDR3aa: ASRERDYQETQY
j_gene: TRBJ2-4; v_gene: TRBV3-1/TRBV3-2; CDR3aa: ASSQVGVGVAKNIQY
j_gene: TRBJ1-2; v_gene: TRBV5-5; CDR3aa: ASSQLAGGYT
j_gene: TRBJ1-5; v_gene: TRBV7-9; CDR3aa: ASGQDQPQH
j_gene: TRBJ1-1; v_gene: TRBV5-1; CDR3aa: ASSSAGRSNTEAF
j_gene: TRBJ1-1; v_gene: TRBV2; CDR3aa: ASRKTVNTEAF
j_gene: TRBJ1-1; v_gene: TRBV25-1; CDR3aa: ASLFTGGTEAF
j_gene: TRBJ2-7; v_gene: TRBV15; CDR3aa: ATSTGQGPYEQY
j_gene: TRBJ2-7; v_gene: TRBV29-1; CDR3aa: SVRQGVVDEQY
j_gene: TRBJ2-5; v_gene: TRBV5-1; CDR3aa: ASSRELQETQY
j_gene: TRBJ1-2; v_gene: TRBV5-8; CDR3aa: ASSFGQIYGYT
j_gene: TRBJ2-5; v_gene: TRBV18; CDR3aa: ASSPRRAETQY
j_gene: TRBJ1-1; v_gene: TRBV27; CDR3aa: ASSRHLNTEAF
j_gene: TRBJ1-1; v_gene: TRBV10-3; CDR3aa: AIGTTQATEAF
j_gene: TRBJ1-4; v_gene: TRBV24-1; CDR3aa: ATSESTGGGEKLF
j_gene: TRBJ2-1; v_gene: TRBV11-3; CDR3aa: ASSLAGQGVGNEQF
j_gene: TRBJ2-3; v_gene: TRBV5-4; CDR3aa: ASSFRGGGADTQY
j_gene: TRBJ2-3; v_gene: TRBV7-3; CDR3aa: ASSLAGDGTDTQY
j_gene: TRBJ2-2; v_gene: TRBV19; CDR3aa: ASSWSGYTGELF